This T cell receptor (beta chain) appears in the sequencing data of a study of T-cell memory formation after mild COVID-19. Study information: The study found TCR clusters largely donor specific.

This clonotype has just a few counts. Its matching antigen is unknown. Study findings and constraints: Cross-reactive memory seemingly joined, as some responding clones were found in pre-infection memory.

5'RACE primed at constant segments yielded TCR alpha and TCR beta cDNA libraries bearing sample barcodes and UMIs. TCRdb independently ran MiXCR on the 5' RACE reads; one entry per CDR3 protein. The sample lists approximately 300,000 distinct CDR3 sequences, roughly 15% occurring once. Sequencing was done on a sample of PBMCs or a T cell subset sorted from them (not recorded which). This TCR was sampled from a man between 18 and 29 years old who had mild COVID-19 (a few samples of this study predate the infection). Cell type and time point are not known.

The chain's CDR3 is CASSYETGSNYGYTF. The CDR3, as DNA: TGTGCCAGCAGCTACGAGACAGGCTCTAACTATGGCTACACCTTC. The chain employs TRBV14 and TRBJ1-2; D is possibly TRBD1 (6 bases). The V end lost 5 bases, the J end lost 0 bases, and 13 bases lay between the germline ends. Germline CDR1 is SGHDN and CDR2 is FVKESK. CDR3 length: 15 residues. The whole variable domain, remainder taken from reference TRBV14 and TRBJ1-2, is EAGVTQFPSHSVIEKGQTVTLRCDPISGHDNLYWYRRVMGKEIKFLLHFVKESKQDESGMPNNRFLAERTGGTYSTLKVQPAELEDSGVYFCASSYETGSNYGYTFGSGTRLTVV.